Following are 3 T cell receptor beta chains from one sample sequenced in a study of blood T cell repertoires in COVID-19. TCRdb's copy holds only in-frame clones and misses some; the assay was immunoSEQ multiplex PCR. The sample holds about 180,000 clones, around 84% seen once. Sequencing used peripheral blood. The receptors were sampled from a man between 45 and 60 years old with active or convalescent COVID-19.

CDR3 DNA: TGTGCCAGCAGCGTATCCGGGAATCATAACGGCTACACCTTC. Its translation is CASSVSGNHNGYTF. The chain employs TRBV9 and TRBJ1-2; D is uncertain. CDR1 is SGDLS and CDR2 is YYNGEE in the germline V gene. Trimming left V 1 base short and J 8 bases short, with 15 bases between. The CDR3 is made up of 14 amino acids.

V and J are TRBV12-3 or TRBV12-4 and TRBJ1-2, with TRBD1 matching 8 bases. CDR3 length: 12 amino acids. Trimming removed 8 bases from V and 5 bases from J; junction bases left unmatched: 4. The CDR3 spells CASGQGAYGYTF. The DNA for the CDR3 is TGTGCCAGCGGCCAGGGGGCTTATGGCTACACCTTC.

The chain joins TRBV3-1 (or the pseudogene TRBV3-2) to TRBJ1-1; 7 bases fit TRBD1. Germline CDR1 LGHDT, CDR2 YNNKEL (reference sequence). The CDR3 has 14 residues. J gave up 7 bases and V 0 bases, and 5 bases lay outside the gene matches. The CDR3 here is CASSQEGQILEAFF. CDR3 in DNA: TGTGCCAGCAGCCAAGAGGGACAGATCCTTGAAGCTTTCTTT.